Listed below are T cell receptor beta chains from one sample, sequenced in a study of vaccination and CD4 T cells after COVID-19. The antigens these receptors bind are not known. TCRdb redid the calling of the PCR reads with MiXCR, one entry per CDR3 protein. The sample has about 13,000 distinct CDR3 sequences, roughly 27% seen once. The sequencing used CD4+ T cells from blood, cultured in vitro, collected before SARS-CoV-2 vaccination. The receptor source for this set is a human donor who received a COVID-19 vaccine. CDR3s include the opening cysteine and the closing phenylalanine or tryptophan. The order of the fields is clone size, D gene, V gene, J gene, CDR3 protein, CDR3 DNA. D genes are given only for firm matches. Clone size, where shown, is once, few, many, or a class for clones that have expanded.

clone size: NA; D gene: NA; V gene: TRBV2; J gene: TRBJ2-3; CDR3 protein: CASTLGGGRYRDTQYF; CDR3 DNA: TGTGCCAGCACCCTAGGGGGGGGGCGCTATAGAGATACGCAGTATTTT
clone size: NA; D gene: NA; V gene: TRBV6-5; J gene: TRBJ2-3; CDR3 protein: CASSYVKGVTSTDTQYF; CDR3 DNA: TGTGCCAGCAGTTACGTCAAGGGGGTAACTAGCACAGATACGCAGTATTTT
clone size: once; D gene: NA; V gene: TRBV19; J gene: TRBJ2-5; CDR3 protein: CASTKTGKLLNQETQYF; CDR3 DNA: TGTGCCAGTACCAAAACGGGGAAACTACTTAACCAAGAGACCCAGTACTTC
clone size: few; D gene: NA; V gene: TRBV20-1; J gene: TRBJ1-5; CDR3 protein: CSAFVGGNQPQHF; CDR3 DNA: TGCAGTGCTTTTGTCGGTGGCAATCAGCCCCAGCATTTT
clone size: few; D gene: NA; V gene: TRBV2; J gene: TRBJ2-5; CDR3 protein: CASRRTDQETQYF; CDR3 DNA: TGTGCCAGCAGAAGGACAGACCAAGAGACCCAGTACTTC
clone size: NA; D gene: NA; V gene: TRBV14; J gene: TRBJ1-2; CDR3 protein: CASSQLTPSTGHGYTF; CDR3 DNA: TGTGCCAGCAGCCAACTAACCCCCTCCACAGGGCATGGCTACACCTTC
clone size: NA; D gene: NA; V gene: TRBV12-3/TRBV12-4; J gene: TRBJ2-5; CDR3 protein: CASSLFAETQYF; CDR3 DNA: TGTGCCAGCAGTTTATTTGCGGAGACCCAGTACTTC
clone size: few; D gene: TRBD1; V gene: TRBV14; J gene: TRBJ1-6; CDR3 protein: CASSQGQGYNSPLHF; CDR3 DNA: TGTGCCAGCAGCCAAGGACAGGGCTATAATTCACCCCTCCACTTT
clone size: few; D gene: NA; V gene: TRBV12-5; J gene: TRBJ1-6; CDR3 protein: CASVASYNSPLHF; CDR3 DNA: TGTGCTAGTGTCGCCTCCTATAATTCACCCCTCCACTTT
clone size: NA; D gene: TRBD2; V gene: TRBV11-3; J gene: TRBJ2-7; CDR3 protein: CASSLVGTSYEQYF; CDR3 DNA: TGTGCCAGCAGCTTAGTGGGGACTAGCTACGAGCAGTACTTC
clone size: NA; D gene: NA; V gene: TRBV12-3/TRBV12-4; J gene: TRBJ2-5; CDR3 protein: CASSPPLETQYF; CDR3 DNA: TGTGCCAGCAGCCCTCCGCTGGAGACCCAGTACTTC
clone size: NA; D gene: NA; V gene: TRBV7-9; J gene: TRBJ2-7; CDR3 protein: CASSFVTLPYEQYF; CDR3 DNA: TGTGCCAGCAGCTTTGTGACTCTACCCTACGAGCAGTACTTC
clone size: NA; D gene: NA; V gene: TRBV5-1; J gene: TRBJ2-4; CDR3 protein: CASSLEVAKNIQYF; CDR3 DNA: TGCGCCAGCAGCTTGGAGGTAGCCAAAAACATTCAGTACTTC
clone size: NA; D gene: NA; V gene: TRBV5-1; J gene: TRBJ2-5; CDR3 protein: CASSVRKGGGETQYF; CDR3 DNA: TGCGCCAGCAGTGTGAGGAAGGGGGGCGGTGAGACCCAGTACTTC
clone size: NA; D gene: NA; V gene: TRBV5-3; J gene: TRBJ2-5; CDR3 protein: CARSESWASETQYF; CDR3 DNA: TGTGCCAGAAGTGAATCTTGGGCTTCTGAGACCCAGTACTTC
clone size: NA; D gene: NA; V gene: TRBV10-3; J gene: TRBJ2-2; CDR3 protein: CAISGDTGELFF; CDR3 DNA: TGTGCCATCAGTGGGGACACCGGGGAGCTGTTTTTT
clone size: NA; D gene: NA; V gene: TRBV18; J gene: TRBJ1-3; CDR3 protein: CASSPREGGRNTIYF; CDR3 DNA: TGTGCCAGCTCACCTCGAGAAGGGGGTAGAAACACCATATATTTT
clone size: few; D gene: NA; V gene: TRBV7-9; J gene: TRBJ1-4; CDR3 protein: CASSSVTGGQREKLFF; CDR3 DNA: TGTGCCAGCAGTTCTGTGACGGGGGGCCAAAGGGAAAAACTGTTTTTT
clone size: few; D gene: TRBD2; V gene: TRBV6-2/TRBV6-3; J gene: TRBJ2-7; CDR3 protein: CASSLTGGPTYEQYF; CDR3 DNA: TGTGCCAGCAGTTTAACGGGGGGTCCTACCTACGAGCAGTACTTC
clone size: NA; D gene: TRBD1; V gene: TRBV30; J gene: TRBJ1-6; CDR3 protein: CALGQGSTLKGVSPLHF; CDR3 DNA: TGTGCCCTTGGACAGGGGAGTACCCTAAAGGGAGTTTCACCCCTCCACTTT
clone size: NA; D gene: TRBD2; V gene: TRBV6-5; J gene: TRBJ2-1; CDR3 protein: CASSYSSGGHNEQFF; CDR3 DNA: TGTGCCAGCAGTTACTCAAGCGGGGGGCACAATGAGCAGTTCTTC
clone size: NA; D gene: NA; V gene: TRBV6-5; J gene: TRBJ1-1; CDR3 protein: CASSLPVGTEAFF; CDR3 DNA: TGTGCCAGCAGTTTGCCCGTCGGCACTGAAGCTTTCTTT
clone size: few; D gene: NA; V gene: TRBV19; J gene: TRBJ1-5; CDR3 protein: CASSSRGRSNQPQHF; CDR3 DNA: TGTGCCAGTAGTTCGAGGGGCCGGAGCAATCAGCCCCAGCATTTT
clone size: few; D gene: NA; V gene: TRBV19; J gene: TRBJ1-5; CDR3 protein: CASSSQGGQPQHF; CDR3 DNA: TGTGCCAGTAGTTCCCAGGGAGGTCAGCCCCAGCATTTT